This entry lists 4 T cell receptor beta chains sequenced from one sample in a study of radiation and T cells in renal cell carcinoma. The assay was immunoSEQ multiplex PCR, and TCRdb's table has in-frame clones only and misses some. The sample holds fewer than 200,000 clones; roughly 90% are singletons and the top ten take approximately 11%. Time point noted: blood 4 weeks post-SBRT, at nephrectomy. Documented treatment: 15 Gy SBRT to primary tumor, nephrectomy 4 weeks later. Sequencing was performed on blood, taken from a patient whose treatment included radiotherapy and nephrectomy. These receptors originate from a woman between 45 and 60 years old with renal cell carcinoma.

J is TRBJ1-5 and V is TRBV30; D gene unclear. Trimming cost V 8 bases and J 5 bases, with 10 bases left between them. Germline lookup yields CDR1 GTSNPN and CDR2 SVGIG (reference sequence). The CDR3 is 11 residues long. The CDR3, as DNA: TGTGCCCCCAGAGACCATCAGCCCCAGCATTTT. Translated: CAPRDHQPQHF. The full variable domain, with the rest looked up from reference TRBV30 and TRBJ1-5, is SQTIHQWPATLVQPVGSPLSLECTVEGTSNPNLYWYRQAAGRGLQLLFYSVGIGQISSEVPQNLSASRPQDRQFILSSKKLLLSDSGFYLCAPRDHQPQHFGDGTRLSIL.

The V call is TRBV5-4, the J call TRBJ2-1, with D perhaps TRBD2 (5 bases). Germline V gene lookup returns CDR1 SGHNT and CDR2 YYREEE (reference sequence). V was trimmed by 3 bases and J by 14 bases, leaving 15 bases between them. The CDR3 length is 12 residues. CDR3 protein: CASSSDSVREFF. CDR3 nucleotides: TGTGCCAGCAGCTCGGACTCGGTCAGAGAGTTCTTC.

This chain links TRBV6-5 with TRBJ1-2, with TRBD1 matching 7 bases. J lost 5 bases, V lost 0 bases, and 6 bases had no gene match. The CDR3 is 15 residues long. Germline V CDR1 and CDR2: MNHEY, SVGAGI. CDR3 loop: CASSYSLQGTYGYTF. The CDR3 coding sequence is TGTGCCAGCAGTTACTCATTACAGGGGACGTATGGCTACACCTTC.

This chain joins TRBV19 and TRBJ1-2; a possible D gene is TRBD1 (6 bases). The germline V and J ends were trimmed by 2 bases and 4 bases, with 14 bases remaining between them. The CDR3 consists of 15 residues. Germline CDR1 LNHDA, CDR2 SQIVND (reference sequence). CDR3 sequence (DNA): TGTGCCAGTAGTATAAGTGAGAACAGGGCCTATGGCTACACCTTC. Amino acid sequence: CASSISENRAYGYTF.